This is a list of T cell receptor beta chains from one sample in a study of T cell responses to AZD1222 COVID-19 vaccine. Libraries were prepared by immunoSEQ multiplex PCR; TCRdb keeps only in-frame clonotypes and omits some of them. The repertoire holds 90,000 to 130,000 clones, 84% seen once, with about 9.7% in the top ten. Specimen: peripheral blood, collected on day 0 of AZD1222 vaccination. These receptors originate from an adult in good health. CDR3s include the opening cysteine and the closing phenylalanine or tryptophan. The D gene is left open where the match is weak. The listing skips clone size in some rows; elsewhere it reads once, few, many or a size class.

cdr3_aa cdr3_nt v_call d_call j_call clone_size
CASRESPAGVRKEVSKNIQYF TGTGCCAGCAGAGAAAGCCCCGCGGGAGTGCGAAAGGAGGTATCCAAAAACATTCAGTACTTC TRBV28 TRBD2 TRBJ2-4 NA
CASSLSSRGTDTQYF TGTGCCAGCAGTTTATCTTCGCGAGGGACAGATACGCAGTATTTT TRBV28 NA TRBJ2-3 NA
CASSSGGRTEAFF TGTGCCAGCAGTTCAGGGGGTAGAACTGAAGCTTTCTTT TRBV6-5 TRBD1 TRBJ1-1 NA
CASSYKSYSGNTIYF TGTGCCAGCAGTTACAAGAGTTACTCTGGAAACACCATATATTTT TRBV6-5 NA TRBJ1-3 NA
CASTRGWSSANYGYTF TGTGCCAGTACCCGGGGGTGGAGCAGTGCTAACTATGGCTACACCTTC TRBV19 NA TRBJ1-2 NA
CASRSWQGASGANVLTF TGTGCCAGCAGATCGTGGCAGGGGGCGTCTGGGGCCAACGTCCTGACTTTC TRBV28 TRBD1 TRBJ2-6 NA
CASNLWGGGPEETQYF TGTGCCAGCAATCTATGGGGGGGAGGGCCCGAAGAGACCCAGTACTTC TRBV28 TRBD2 TRBJ2-5 NA
CATSDRQGFGYTF TGTGCCACCAGTGACCGACAGGGGTTTGGCTACACCTTC TRBV24-1 TRBD1 TRBJ1-2 NA
CASSSHQGGDSPLHF TGTGCCAGCAGCTCCCATCAGGGCGGAGATTCACCCCTCCACTTT TRBV5-4 NA TRBJ1-6 NA
CASSPRGGEKNIQYF TGTGCCAGCAGCCCTCGAGGGGGCGAGAAAAACATTCAGTACTTC TRBV7-2 TRBD1 TRBJ2-4 NA
CASSPRLTGSNEQYF TGTGCCAGCAGCCCCCGCCTCACAGGGTCGAACGAGCAGTACTTC TRBV11-2 NA TRBJ2-7 NA
CASSRIDGRGYGYTF TGTGCCAGCAGCCGGATTGACGGACGGGGCTATGGCTACACCTTC TRBV3-1/TRBV3-2 NA TRBJ1-2 NA
CTSASQRTGHGELFF TGCACCAGCGCATCGCAACGGACAGGGCACGGGGAGCTGTTTTTT TRBV1 NA TRBJ2-2 NA
CASSRTGRQETQYF TGTGCCAGCAGCCGGACAGGGAGGCAAGAGACCCAGTACTTC TRBV5-6 TRBD1 TRBJ2-5 NA
CASSLELGRGYGYTF TGCGCCAGCAGCTTGGAATTGGGGCGAGGGTATGGCTACACCTTC TRBV5-1 NA TRBJ1-2 NA
CASSSQGSQETQYF TGTGCCAGCAGCTCACAGGGGTCCCAAGAGACCCAGTACTTC TRBV7-2 TRBD1 TRBJ2-5 NA
CASSPSGDTEAFF TGTGCCAGCAGTCCCAGCGGCGACACTGAAGCTTTCTTT TRBV27 NA TRBJ1-1 NA
CAFHLTGSSYEQYF TGTGCCTTCCATCTCACAGGGTCCTCCTACGAGCAGTACTTC TRBV30 NA TRBJ2-7 NA
CATRRDSNYGYTF TGTGCCACCCGACGGGACTCTAACTATGGCTACACCTTC TRBV28 NA TRBJ1-2 once
CASSPQDRRGTEAFF TGCGCCAGCAGCCCCCAGGACAGGAGAGGCACTGAAGCTTTCTTT TRBV4-1 TRBD1 TRBJ1-1 NA
CASSERGGRAIETQYF TGTGCCAGCAGCGAGAGGGGCGGGAGGGCCATAGAGACCCAGTACTTC TRBV9 TRBD2 TRBJ2-5 NA
CASGLAGGMADTQYF TGTGCCAGCGGGCTAGCGGGGGGCATGGCAGATACGCAGTATTTT TRBV7-2 TRBD2 TRBJ2-3 few
CASSFERYEQYF TGTGCCAGCAGCTTCGAGAGATACGAGCAGTACTTC TRBV7-2 NA TRBJ2-7 NA
CASSDVTSGSYEQYF TGTGCCAGCAGTGACGTGACTAGCGGTTCCTACGAGCAGTACTTC TRBV2 TRBD2 TRBJ2-7 NA
CASGLVVGRSNNEQFF TGTGCTAGTGGTTTGGTAGTGGGCAGATCGAACAATGAGCAGTTCTTC TRBV12-5 NA TRBJ2-1 NA
CASSAPSSTEAFF TGTGCCAGCAGTGCCCCTAGTAGCACTGAAGCTTTCTTT TRBV2 NA TRBJ1-1 NA
CASSLPQGNTIYF TGCGCCAGCAGCCTGCCTCAGGGAAACACCATATATTTT TRBV5-1 NA TRBJ1-3 NA
CASSLSPSNTDTQYF TGTGCCAGCAGCTTGTCCCCTTCCAACACAGATACGCAGTATTTT TRBV5-6 NA TRBJ2-3 NA
CASSQTKGTSYEQYF TGTGCCAGCAGCCAAACCAAGGGGACCTCCTACGAGCAGTACTTC TRBV14 NA TRBJ2-7 NA
CASSLRYEQFF TGTGCCAGCAGCCTGCGCTATGAGCAGTTCTTC TRBV7-2 NA TRBJ2-1 NA
CASSAGQWNTEAFF TGTGCCAGCTCAGCGGGACAGTGGAACACTGAAGCTTTCTTT TRBV18 TRBD1 TRBJ1-1 NA
CASSLKGARGGKQFF TGTGCCAGCAGCTTAAAGGGGGCCCGTGGAGGCAAGCAGTTCTTC TRBV7-9 TRBD1 TRBJ2-1 NA
CASSIPPADTQYF TGCGCCAGCAGCATACCTCCAGCAGATACGCAGTATTTT TRBV5-1 NA TRBJ2-3 NA
CASTNSGRARETQYF TGTGCCAGTACTAATAGCGGGAGGGCCCGGGAGACCCAGTACTTC TRBV19 TRBD2 TRBJ2-5 few
CASSIMGGVGAFF TGTGCCAGTAGTATAATGGGAGGGGTAGGAGCTTTCTTT TRBV19 NA TRBJ1-1 NA
CASSVAIDSTNEKLFF TGTGCCAGCAGCGTAGCTATAGACAGCACTAATGAAAAACTGTTTTTT TRBV9 NA TRBJ1-4 once
CASRPRVTGELFF TGTGCCAGCAGGCCCAGGGTTACCGGGGAGCTGTTTTTT TRBV7-9 NA TRBJ2-2 NA
CASSQDMGREKLFF TGCGCCAGCAGCCAAGATATGGGGAGGGAAAAACTGTTTTTT TRBV4-1 NA TRBJ1-4 NA
CASSPGLDDGNGYTF TGTGCCAGCAGCCCAGGCCTAGACGACGGAAATGGCTACACCTTC TRBV4-2 NA TRBJ1-2 NA
CASSDGQPNTEAFF TGCGCCAGCAGCGACGGACAGCCGAACACTGAAGCTTTCTTT TRBV5-1 NA TRBJ1-1 NA
CASSKEVWTATNEKLFF TGTGCCAGCAGCAAAGAGGTTTGGACAGCAACTAATGAAAAACTGTTTTTT TRBV21-1 NA TRBJ1-4 NA
CASSYSSLGQDEETQYF TGTGCCAGCAGTTACTCGTCGTTAGGACAGGACGAAGAGACCCAGTACTTC TRBV6-2/TRBV6-3 TRBD1 TRBJ2-5 NA
CASSRTSGSSYEQYF TGTGCCAGCAGCAGGACTAGCGGGAGCTCCTACGAGCAGTACTTC TRBV6-5 TRBD2 TRBJ2-7 few
CASSPQGQGLEAFF TGTGCCAGCTCACCACAGGGACAGGGCCTTGAAGCTTTCTTT TRBV18 TRBD1 TRBJ1-1 NA
CASSGGQGTSGNTIYF TGTGCCAGCAGTGGGGGACAGGGAACCTCTGGAAACACCATATATTTT TRBV2 TRBD1 TRBJ1-3 once
CASSQVGTGRSYGYTF TGCGCCAGCAGCCAAGTCGGAACGGGTAGAAGCTATGGCTACACCTTC TRBV4-1 NA TRBJ1-2 once
CASSDGTAPFRPQHF TGTGCCAGCAGCGACGGGACAGCCCCATTTCGGCCCCAGCATTTT TRBV5-4 TRBD1 TRBJ1-5 NA
CASSLADTQYF TGTGCCAGCAGCTTGGCAGATACGCAGTATTTT TRBV5-6 NA TRBJ2-3 NA
CASSLGLASYNEQFF TGCGCCAGCAGCTTGGGACTAGCATCCTACAATGAGCAGTTCTTC TRBV5-1 TRBD2 TRBJ2-1 NA
CASTRAQGFYGNTIYF TGTGCCAGTACCCGGGCACAGGGGTTTTATGGAAACACCATATATTTT TRBV19 TRBD1 TRBJ1-3 NA
CASSDTGASDEKLFF TGTGCCAGCAGTGATACCGGGGCTAGCGATGAAAAACTGTTTTTT TRBV2 NA TRBJ1-4 once
CASSESRGGYNEQFF TGTGCCAGCAGTGAAAGCAGAGGAGGTTACAATGAGCAGTTCTTC TRBV2 NA TRBJ2-1 NA
CASSYDRTYEQYF TGCGCCAGCAGCTACGACAGGACCTACGAGCAGTACTTC TRBV5-1 NA TRBJ2-7 NA
CASSYSAGLNTGELFF TGTGCCAGCAGTTACTCGGCAGGGCTGAACACCGGGGAGCTGTTTTTT TRBV6-5 NA TRBJ2-2 NA
CASSESGMSNTEAFF TGTGCCAGCAGTGAAAGCGGGATGTCGAACACTGAAGCTTTCTTT TRBV25-1 NA TRBJ1-1 few
CASSLGPREKLFF TGTGCCAGCAGCTTAGGACCACGAGAAAAACTGTTTTTT TRBV11-3 NA TRBJ1-4 NA
CASSLSGVVYGYTF TGTGCCAGCAGTTTATCCGGGGTTGTATATGGCTACACCTTC TRBV28 NA TRBJ1-2 NA
CASSSATEAFF TGTGCCAGCAGTTCCGCAACTGAAGCTTTCTTT TRBV28 NA TRBJ1-1 NA
CASSRIGTGDITGELFF TGCGCCAGCAGCCGAATTGGGACAGGGGACATAACCGGGGAGCTGTTTTTT TRBV5-1 TRBD1 TRBJ2-2 NA
CASSTGQGDYGYTF TGTGCCAGCAGTACCGGACAGGGTGACTATGGCTACACCTTC TRBV28 TRBD1 TRBJ1-2 NA